These T cell receptor beta chains were read from a single sample in a study of blood T cells in healthy people across ages. TCRdb re-called the 5' RACE reads through MiXCR, storing one row per CDR3 protein. The sample carries 650,000 to 800,000 distinct CDR3 sequences, roughly 44% recorded once. Sequencing was done on a sample of blood. Receptors were obtained from a man aged 60 to 69 in good health. Both conserved end residues are part of each CDR3. D genes are given only for firm matches. Clone size is stated in some rows and not others, as once, few, many or a class when expanded.

J gene: TRBJ1-5; D gene: TRBD1; clone size: -; V gene: TRBV6-2/TRBV6-3; CDR3 protein: CASSPNDRDRPREQPQHF; CDR3 DNA: TGTGCCAGCAGCCCTAATGATCGGGACAGACCGCGGGAACAGCCCCAGCATTTT
J gene: TRBJ2-1; D gene: TRBD2; clone size: -; V gene: TRBV5-1; CDR3 protein: CASSLTLAGGSANEQFF; CDR3 DNA: TGCGCCAGCAGCTTGACTCTAGCGGGGGGCTCGGCCAATGAGCAGTTCTTC
J gene: TRBJ1-6; D gene: TRBD1; clone size: -; V gene: TRBV2; CDR3 protein: CASYRGPNSPLHF; CDR3 DNA: TGTGCCAGCTACAGGGGTCCTAATTCACCCCTCCACTTT
J gene: TRBJ2-7; D gene: TRBD1; clone size: -; V gene: TRBV15; CDR3 protein: CATSTGGQDEQYF; CDR3 DNA: TGTGCCACCAGCACAGGGGGCCAGGACGAGCAGTACTTC
J gene: TRBJ2-7; D gene: -; clone size: many; V gene: TRBV15; CDR3 protein: CATSRDRASSYEQYF; CDR3 DNA: TGTGCCACCAGCAGAGATCGCGCCAGCTCCTACGAGCAGTACTTC
J gene: TRBJ2-5; D gene: -; clone size: -; V gene: TRBV9; CDR3 protein: CASSWGTEQETQYF; CDR3 DNA: TGTGCCAGCAGCTGGGGGACGGAACAAGAGACCCAGTACTTC
J gene: TRBJ1-2; D gene: -; clone size: -; V gene: TRBV5-1; CDR3 protein: CASSTDRCGYTF; CDR3 DNA: TGCGCCAGCAGCACGGACAGATGCGGCTACACCTTC
J gene: TRBJ1-6; D gene: -; clone size: -; V gene: TRBV20-1; CDR3 protein: CSANREIIPLHF; CDR3 DNA: TGCAGTGCGAACAGGGAAATCATTCCCCTCCACTTT
J gene: TRBJ2-1; D gene: TRBD1; clone size: -; V gene: TRBV4-3; CDR3 protein: CASSHDRVPYNEQFF; CDR3 DNA: TGCGCCAGCAGCCATGACAGGGTCCCTTACAATGAGCAGTTCTTC
J gene: TRBJ2-1; D gene: -; clone size: -; V gene: TRBV20-1; CDR3 protein: CSARDFKKQPRTNEQFF; CDR3 DNA: TGCAGTGCTAGAGATTTCAAGAAACAGCCGAGGACGAATGAGCAGTTCTTC
J gene: TRBJ2-7; D gene: TRBD2; clone size: -; V gene: TRBV20-1; CDR3 protein: CSARDLASGGLSYEQYF; CDR3 DNA: TGCAGTGCTAGAGATTTGGCTAGCGGGGGTTTATCCTACGAGCAGTACTTC
J gene: TRBJ1-1; D gene: -; clone size: few; V gene: TRBV6-5; CDR3 protein: CASSRGDLKNTEAFF; CDR3 DNA: TGTGCCAGCAGTAGGGGGGACCTAAAGAACACTGAAGCTTTCTTT
J gene: TRBJ2-7; D gene: TRBD2; clone size: -; V gene: TRBV25-1; CDR3 protein: CASSEDGGSFYEQYF; CDR3 DNA: TGTGCCAGCAGTGAAGACGGGGGGAGTTTCTACGAGCAGTACTTC
J gene: TRBJ1-2; D gene: -; clone size: -; V gene: TRBV6-6; CDR3 protein: CASSSPYRAHYGYTF; CDR3 DNA: TGTGCCAGCAGTTCACCCTACAGGGCCCACTATGGCTACACCTTC
J gene: TRBJ2-4; D gene: -; clone size: -; V gene: TRBV20-1; CDR3 protein: CSARDMDVLNIQYF; CDR3 DNA: TGCAGTGCTAGAGACATGGACGTACTAAACATTCAGTACTTC
J gene: TRBJ2-3; D gene: -; clone size: few; V gene: TRBV11-2; CDR3 protein: CASSPRTYTDTQYF; CDR3 DNA: TGTGCCAGCAGCCCGAGGACCTACACAGATACGCAGTATTTT
J gene: TRBJ2-2; D gene: TRBD2; clone size: -; V gene: TRBV12-3/TRBV12-4; CDR3 protein: CASTIDGGGLGTGELFF; CDR3 DNA: TGTGCCAGCACCATCGATGGGGGGGGATTGGGCACCGGGGAGCTGTTTTTT
J gene: TRBJ2-5; D gene: -; clone size: -; V gene: TRBV5-5; CDR3 protein: CANSLGGTSKGETQYF; CDR3 DNA: TGTGCCAACAGCTTGGGTGGGACAAGTAAAGGAGAGACCCAGTACTTC
J gene: TRBJ2-7; D gene: TRBD1; clone size: few; V gene: TRBV20-1; CDR3 protein: CSGQGWGEQYF; CDR3 DNA: TGCAGTGGACAGGGTTGGGGCGAGCAGTACTTC
J gene: TRBJ2-1; D gene: TRBD2; clone size: -; V gene: TRBV6-2/TRBV6-3; CDR3 protein: CASRLSGAPYNEQFF; CDR3 DNA: TGTGCCAGCCGATTAAGCGGGGCACCCTACAATGAGCAGTTCTTC
J gene: TRBJ2-1; D gene: -; clone size: -; V gene: TRBV7-9; CDR3 protein: CASSLYIYNEQFF; CDR3 DNA: TGTGCCAGCAGCTTATATATCTACAATGAGCAGTTCTTC
J gene: TRBJ2-6; D gene: -; clone size: many; V gene: TRBV6-2/TRBV6-3; CDR3 protein: CASSKSGANVLTF; CDR3 DNA: TGTGCCAGCAGTAAGTCTGGGGCCAACGTCCTGACTTTC
J gene: TRBJ1-2; D gene: -; clone size: -; V gene: TRBV29-1; CDR3 protein: CSVDDFGTGANYGYTF; CDR3 DNA: TGCAGCGTTGACGATTTTGGGACGGGAGCTAACTATGGCTACACCTTC
J gene: TRBJ2-2; D gene: -; clone size: -; V gene: TRBV6-2/TRBV6-3; CDR3 protein: CASSGFKTINTGELFF; CDR3 DNA: TGTGCCAGCAGTGGTTTTAAAACTATCAACACCGGGGAGCTGTTTTTT
J gene: TRBJ2-1; D gene: -; clone size: -; V gene: TRBV7-2; CDR3 protein: CASSFQAAPYNEQFF; CDR3 DNA: TGTGCCAGCAGCTTTCAAGCGGCCCCCTACAATGAGCAGTTCTTC
J gene: TRBJ2-3; D gene: -; clone size: few; V gene: TRBV12-3/TRBV12-4; CDR3 protein: CASSVNTDTQYF; CDR3 DNA: TGTGCCAGCAGTGTCAACACAGATACGCAGTATTTT
J gene: TRBJ2-7; D gene: -; clone size: -; V gene: TRBV11-2; CDR3 protein: CARSPGGVTYEQYF; CDR3 DNA: TGTGCCCGCAGCCCCGGGGGCGTAACCTACGAGCAGTACTTC
J gene: TRBJ1-5; D gene: -; clone size: -; V gene: TRBV6-6; CDR3 protein: CDSSNRDTYQPQHF; CDR3 DNA: TGTGACAGCAGCAACCGGGACACTTATCAGCCCCAGCATTTT
J gene: TRBJ2-3; D gene: TRBD1; clone size: few; V gene: TRBV6-5; CDR3 protein: CASSPRTGRATDTQYF; CDR3 DNA: TGTGCCAGCAGCCCCCGGACAGGCCGCGCCACAGATACGCAGTATTTT
J gene: TRBJ2-1; D gene: -; clone size: few; V gene: TRBV4-3; CDR3 protein: CASSPDRANEQFF; CDR3 DNA: TGCGCCAGCAGTCCGGACAGAGCCAATGAGCAGTTCTTC
J gene: TRBJ1-1; D gene: -; clone size: few; V gene: TRBV20-1; CDR3 protein: CSARDPGRDTEAFF; CDR3 DNA: TGCAGTGCTAGGGATCCTGGGAGGGACACTGAAGCTTTCTTT
J gene: TRBJ2-7; D gene: TRBD1; clone size: few; V gene: TRBV20-1; CDR3 protein: CSARGTGGREQYF; CDR3 DNA: TGCAGTGCTAGAGGGACAGGGGGCCGCGAGCAGTACTTC
J gene: TRBJ2-5; D gene: TRBD2; clone size: -; V gene: TRBV7-9; CDR3 protein: CASSSNRRLAGLFGETQYF; CDR3 DNA: TGTGCCAGCAGCTCTAACCGCCGACTAGCGGGGCTTTTTGGGGAGACCCAGTACTTC
J gene: TRBJ2-1; D gene: TRBD2; clone size: many; V gene: TRBV11-2; CDR3 protein: CASSLEGTSGRSSYNEQFF; CDR3 DNA: TGTGCCAGCAGCTTAGAAGGGACTAGCGGAAGGAGCTCCTACAATGAGCAGTTCTTC
J gene: TRBJ2-5; D gene: -; clone size: -; V gene: TRBV7-9; CDR3 protein: CASSSSPGAGAETQYF; CDR3 DNA: TGTGCCAGCAGCTCGAGCCCAGGAGCTGGGGCAGAGACCCAGTACTTC
J gene: TRBJ1-6; D gene: -; clone size: few; V gene: TRBV28; CDR3 protein: CASSLSTGNSPLHF; CDR3 DNA: TGTGCCAGCAGTTTATCGACAGGAAATTCACCCCTCCACTTT
J gene: TRBJ2-3; D gene: -; clone size: -; V gene: TRBV20-1; CDR3 protein: CSATTGTDTQYF; CDR3 DNA: TGCAGTGCTACCACAGGGACAGATACGCAGTATTTT
J gene: TRBJ1-5; D gene: -; clone size: -; V gene: TRBV7-2; CDR3 protein: CASSWGDRNQPQHF; CDR3 DNA: TGTGCCAGCAGCTGGGGAGATCGGAATCAGCCCCAGCATTTT
J gene: TRBJ2-5; D gene: -; clone size: -; V gene: TRBV9; CDR3 protein: CASSVYGQQETQYF; CDR3 DNA: TGTGCCAGCAGCGTATATGGGCAGCAAGAGACCCAGTACTTC
J gene: TRBJ1-2; D gene: -; clone size: -; V gene: TRBV19; CDR3 protein: CASSATRQAAYGYTF; CDR3 DNA: TGTGCCAGTAGTGCAACTCGACAGGCGGCCTATGGCTACACCTTC
J gene: TRBJ1-1; D gene: -; clone size: few; V gene: TRBV4-3; CDR3 protein: CASSQGALGWTEAFF; CDR3 DNA: TGCGCCAGCAGCCAAGGTGCCTTAGGGTGGACTGAAGCTTTCTTT
J gene: TRBJ2-7; D gene: TRBD1; clone size: once; V gene: TRBV20-1; CDR3 protein: CSARKRGGQPAYEQYF; CDR3 DNA: TGCAGTGCTAGAAAACGAGGGGGACAGCCGGCTTACGAGCAGTACTTC
J gene: TRBJ2-1; D gene: TRBD2; clone size: few; V gene: TRBV5-5; CDR3 protein: CASSFAGGIGYNEQFF; CDR3 DNA: TGTGCCAGCAGCTTCGCCGGGGGGATAGGGTACAATGAGCAGTTCTTC
J gene: TRBJ2-2; D gene: -; clone size: -; V gene: TRBV5-4; CDR3 protein: CASSPTQGVGGELFF; CDR3 DNA: TGTGCCAGCAGCCCAACCCAAGGGGTCGGCGGGGAGCTGTTTTTT
J gene: TRBJ2-3; D gene: -; clone size: -; V gene: TRBV5-1; CDR3 protein: CASSSKTGNTDTQYF; CDR3 DNA: TGCGCCAGCAGCTCGAAGACAGGAAACACAGATACGCAGTATTTT
J gene: TRBJ2-7; D gene: -; clone size: -; V gene: TRBV7-9; CDR3 protein: CASRVVGSRYEQYF; CDR3 DNA: TGTGCCAGCCGAGTCGTGGGGTCGAGGTACGAGCAGTACTTC
J gene: TRBJ1-1; D gene: -; clone size: -; V gene: TRBV7-2; CDR3 protein: CASRLGEFRVAEAFF; CDR3 DNA: TGTGCCAGCAGGTTAGGGGAATTCAGGGTGGCTGAAGCTTTCTTT
J gene: TRBJ2-7; D gene: TRBD1; clone size: -; V gene: TRBV20-1; CDR3 protein: CSAREDRGKRGYEQYF; CDR3 DNA: TGCAGTGCTAGAGAGGACAGGGGGAAAAGAGGATACGAGCAGTACTTC
J gene: TRBJ2-3; D gene: -; clone size: -; V gene: TRBV27; CDR3 protein: CASSAEPRDTQYF; CDR3 DNA: TGTGCCAGCAGCGCGGAGCCGCGGGATACGCAGTATTTT
J gene: TRBJ1-2; D gene: TRBD1; clone size: -; V gene: TRBV12-3/TRBV12-4; CDR3 protein: CASSRGLGTQVNYGYTF; CDR3 DNA: TGTGCCAGCAGTAGGGGGCTGGGGACCCAGGTCAACTATGGCTACACCTTC
J gene: TRBJ2-1; D gene: -; clone size: -; V gene: TRBV24-1; CDR3 protein: CATSDGTAGRFNEQFF; CDR3 DNA: TGTGCCACCAGTGATGGCACGGCAGGGAGATTCAATGAGCAGTTCTTC
J gene: TRBJ1-2; D gene: -; clone size: -; V gene: TRBV20-1; CDR3 protein: CSARAEGDHGYTF; CDR3 DNA: TGCAGTGCTAGGGCCGAGGGAGACCATGGCTACACCTTC
J gene: TRBJ2-3; D gene: -; clone size: few; V gene: TRBV27; CDR3 protein: CASGLTGSTDTQYF; CDR3 DNA: TGTGCCAGCGGCCTTACTGGGAGCACAGATACGCAGTATTTT
J gene: TRBJ2-3; D gene: -; clone size: few; V gene: TRBV7-2; CDR3 protein: CASSLGVGSTDTQYF; CDR3 DNA: TGTGCCAGCAGCTTAGGGGTCGGGAGCACAGATACGCAGTATTTT
J gene: TRBJ2-7; D gene: -; clone size: -; V gene: TRBV12-3/TRBV12-4; CDR3 protein: CASTRDFSYEQYF; CDR3 DNA: TGTGCCAGCACCCGGGACTTCTCCTACGAGCAGTACTTC